This TCR beta chain was documented in a study of early T cells in non-severe SARS-CoV-2 infection. As for the study in general: Sequencing used unsorted whole-blood bulk RNA, so chains lack pairing.

Overall study findings and caveats: Anti-spike CD8 responses were favored in VDJdb matching, and private and CD4 specificities were missed.

This clonotype has ten or more counts. Its antigen remains unknown. Each single cDNA molecule received a unique molecular identifier. TCRdb reprocessed the 5' RACE reads with MiXCR, giving one entry per CDR3 protein. The top ten clones hold 2.8% of a sample with about 49,000 distinct CDR3 sequences, around 6% of them seen once. The CDR3 spans 19 residues. Germline V gene lookup returns CDR1 LGHNA and CDR2 YNFKEQ. After removal of 0 bases from V and 5 bases from J, the junction contained 14 bases not matched to a gene. The clonotype originates from an adult who was a healthcare worker with PCR-confirmed SARS-CoV-2 infection or an uninfected control (not recorded which). This sequence joins TRBV4-2 and TRBJ2-5, with TRBD1 identical over 11 bases. The material was whole blood, obtained at baseline. CDR3 sequence reads: CASSQEYTTGQGAGETQYF. The CDR3, as DNA: TGTGCCAGCAGCCAAGAATATACTACCGGACAGGGGGCCGGGGAGACCCAGTACTTC.